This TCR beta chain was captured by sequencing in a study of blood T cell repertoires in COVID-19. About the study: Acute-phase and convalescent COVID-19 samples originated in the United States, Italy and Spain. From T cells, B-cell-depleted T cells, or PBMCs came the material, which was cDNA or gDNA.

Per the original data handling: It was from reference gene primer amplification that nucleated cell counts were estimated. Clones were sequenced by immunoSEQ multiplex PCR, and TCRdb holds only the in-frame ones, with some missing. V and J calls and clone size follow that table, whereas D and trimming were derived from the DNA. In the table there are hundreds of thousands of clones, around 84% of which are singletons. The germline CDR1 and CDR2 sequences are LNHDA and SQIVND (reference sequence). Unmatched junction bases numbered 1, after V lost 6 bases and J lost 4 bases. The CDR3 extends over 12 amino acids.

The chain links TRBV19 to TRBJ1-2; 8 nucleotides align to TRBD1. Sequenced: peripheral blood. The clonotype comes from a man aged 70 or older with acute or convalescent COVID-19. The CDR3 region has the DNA TGTGCCAGTAGGGACAGGGCCTATGGCTACACCTTC. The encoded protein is CASRDRAYGYTF.